Listed here are 21 T cell receptor beta chains from one sample, sequenced in a study of T cell responses to AZD1222 COVID-19 vaccine (dated by TCRdb to the early 2020s). This sample's time point label indicates: baseline before first vaccination. The protocol used for the library was the immunoSEQ multiplex PCR assay. The immuneACCESS repertoire file appears here via TCRdb, limited to in-frame rearrangements. These files lack a portion of the clones; in checked studies, under half of the deficit traces to unresolved V genes, and the cause of the others is not known. Present in this sample are 99,000 or so clones, 93% of which were seen just once. The top ten constitute 5% of the sample. This sample comprised peripheral blood, obtained on day 0 of AZD1222 vaccination. Receptors originate from an adult in good health.

The chain links TRBV30 to TRBJ2-4, with TRBD2 as a possible D gene (6 bases). CDR3 size: 20 residues. CDR1 GTSNPN and CDR2 SVGIG come from the germline V gene (reference sequence). The ends were cut back, 2 bases at V and 4 bases at J, with 30 bases in the middle. The CDR3 DNA reads TGTGCCTGGAGTAGGGGACTCTTTCGGCCGACTACTAACTTAAAAAACATTCAGTACTTC. This translates into CAWSRGLFRPTTNLKNIQYF.

The chain couples TRBV7-2 to TRBJ2-7; D unresolved. Trimming left V 2 bases short and J 4 bases short, with 12 bases between. Germline CDR1 and CDR2: SGHTA and FQGNSA. This CDR3 region has 14 residues. Written as DNA, the CDR3 is TGTGCCAGCAGCTTACAAACGGGCCGATACGAGCAGTACTTC. Its translation: CASSLQTGRYEQYF.

The CDR3 coding sequence is TGTGCCAGCAGTTTTAGGCCCGGAGGGACCGAGCAGTACTTC. Translating gives CASSFRPGGTEQYF. The V call is TRBV28, the J call TRBJ2-7, with a possible D match to TRBD2 (6 bases). Germline CDR1 MDHEN, CDR2 SYDVKM. The V and J ends lost 3 bases and 6 bases respectively, with 15 bases between them. CDR3 size: 14 residues.

The chain recombines TRBV5-1 with TRBJ2-3; possibly TRBD2 for D (5 bases). The germline V and J ends were trimmed by 3 bases and 2 bases, with 10 bases remaining between them. CDR1 and CDR2 from the germline V gene are SGHRS and YFSETQ. The CDR3 extends over 14 amino acids. The CDR3 reads CASSSDRDTDTQYF. The CDR3 nucleotides read TGCGCCAGCAGCTCAGATCGGGACACAGATACGCAGTATTTT.

The rearrangement joins TRBV28 to TRBJ1-4, with a possible D match to TRBD1 (5 bases). CDR3 length: 14 residues. CDR1 MDHEN and CDR2 SYDVKM come from the germline V gene. The germline V and J ends were trimmed by 3 bases and 7 bases, with 12 bases remaining between them. This CDR3 reads CASSFAGPTEKLFF. CDR3 nucleotides: TGTGCCAGCAGTTTCGCAGGGCCTACTGAAAAACTGTTTTTT.

This chain uses TRBV4-2 with TRBJ1-2, with unresolved D. CDR3 length equals 14 residues. Trimming removed 0 bases at V and 5 bases at J, with 10 bases between. The germline V gene encodes CDR1 LGHNA and CDR2 YNFKEQ. The CDR3 sequence: CASSQDGPVYGYTF. The CDR3 region has the DNA TGTGCCAGCAGCCAAGATGGACCGGTATATGGCTACACCTTC.

The rearrangement links TRBV19 to TRBJ1-5; TRBD1 matches 7 bases. The junction had 7 bases not matched to a gene; V was cut back by 4 bases and J by 7 bases. The V gene's germline CDR1 is LNHDA and CDR2 SQIVND (reference sequence). The CDR3 spans 14 residues. The CDR3 reads CASSTTTGYQPQHF. CDR3 DNA: TGTGCCAGTAGTACAACGACAGGGTACCAGCCCCAGCATTTT.

V usage is TRBV3-1 (or the pseudogene TRBV3-2) and J usage is TRBJ2-1; D not certain. V shed 3 bases and J shed 7 bases, with 7 bases lying between them. CDR1 and CDR2 (germline): LGHDT, YNNKEL (reference sequence). The CDR3 has 12 amino acids. The CDR3, as DNA: TGTGCCAGCAGCCATGGGGTAAATGAGCAGTTCTTC. Protein sequence: CASSHGVNEQFF.

This clone was detected once. The rearrangement links TRBV4-1 to TRBJ2-1; no reliable D call. Germline V gene lookup returns CDR1 MGHRA and CDR2 YSYEKL. This CDR3 contains 15 residues. V lost 1 base and J lost 5, with 12 bases in between. CDR3 loop: CASSQAPPGDNEQFF. The CDR3 DNA sequence: TGCGCCAGCAGCCAAGCCCCCCCCGGCGACAATGAGCAGTTCTTC.

The J gene is TRBJ2-7, the V gene TRBV3-1 (or the pseudogene TRBV3-2); D is uncertain. The length of the CDR3 is 14 residues. Germline assignment: CDR1 LGHDT and CDR2 YNNKEL (reference sequence). V was shortened by 2 bases and J by 2 bases, with 10 bases between the two germline ends. This CDR3 reads CASSQWTLPYEQYF. Written as DNA, the CDR3 is TGTGCCAGCAGCCAATGGACGCTTCCCTACGAGCAGTACTTC.

V is TRBV4-1 and J is TRBJ2-7; the match to TRBD1 covers 10 bases. V was pared by 4 bases and J by 2 bases, with 5 bases of the junction left unmatched. The CDR3 covers 15 residues. The germline V gene encodes CDR1 MGHRA and CDR2 YSYEKL. CDR3 nucleotide sequence: TGCGCCAGCAGCCTCGGGACAGGGGCCACCTACGAGCAGTACTTC. It codes for CASSLGTGATYEQYF.

As for this clone: At the DNA level, this CDR3 is encoded by other sequences in the same sample as well. The genes are TRBV5-1 and TRBJ1-3; 8 bases agree with TRBD1. The germline V gene has CDR1 SGHRS and CDR2 YFSETQ. The V segment lost 2 bases and the J segment 0 bases; nucleotides outside the gene matches: 1. The CDR3 loop spans 15 amino acids. The CDR3 DNA sequence: TGCGCCAGCAGCTTTGGGACAGGCTCTGGAAACACCATATATTTT. Protein product: CASSFGTGSGNTIYF.

The V gene is TRBV9, the J gene TRBJ2-7; no clear D. Trimming stripped 9 bases from V and 2 bases from J, with 0 bases between. CDR1 SGDLS and CDR2 YYNGEE come from the germline V gene. The CDR3 covers 8 residues. CDR3 DNA: TGTGCCACCTACGAGCAGTACTTC. Amino acid sequence: CATYEQYF. The complete variable domain, with remaining parts taken from reference TRBV9 and TRBJ2-7, reads DSGVTQTPKHLITATGQRVTLRCSPRSGDLSVYWYQQSLDQGLQFLIQYYNGEERAKGNILERFSAQQFPDLHSELNLSSLELGDSALYFCATYEQYFGPGTRLTVT.

The chain combines TRBV6-5 with TRBJ2-7; the D gene is possibly TRBD1 (5 bases). Germline loops: CDR1 MNHEY, CDR2 SVGAGI. Trimming shortened V by 5 bases and J by 2 bases, and 13 bases separated the two germline ends. The CDR3 is made up of 14 amino acids. The CDR3 protein is CASSSVDKTYEQYF. CDR3 in DNA: TGTGCCAGCAGTAGCGTGGACAAAACCTACGAGCAGTACTTC.

The rearrangement uses TRBV6-1 and TRBJ1-6; D unresolved. Per the germline V gene, CDR1 is MNHNS and CDR2 is SASEGT. The CDR3 is 13 amino acids. Trimming pared 3 bases from V and 9 bases from J, leaving 9 bases between. The DNA of the CDR3 is TGTGCCAGCAGTGAGCCCGTACGTTCACCCCTCCACTTT. Translating gives CASSEPVRSPLHF.

This chain connects TRBV27 to TRBJ2-7; TRBD1 agrees at 7 bases. This CDR3 region has 12 residues. V lost 4 bases to trimming and J lost 9 bases; unmatched junction nucleotides: 6. From germline, CDR1 is MNHEY and CDR2 SMNVEV (reference sequence). The DNA for the CDR3 is TGTGCCAGCAGTTCCACAGGGGCGAGGCAGTACTTC. The encoded protein is CASSSTGARQYF.

This chain uses TRBV20-1 with TRBJ2-3, with a tentative D call TRBD2 (6 bases). This CDR3 comprises 11 residues. The germline V gene has CDR1 DFQATT and CDR2 SNEGSKA (reference sequence). This CDR3 is CSAGYTDTQYF. CDR3 DNA: TGCAGCGCGGGGTACACAGATACGCAGTATTTT.

The rearrangement joins TRBV30 to TRBJ1-4; D not resolved. V was cut by 5 bases and J by 5 bases, with 6 bases left in between. The CDR3 has 11 amino acids. Germline V gene data show CDR1 as GTSNPN and CDR2 as SVGIG (reference sequence). The CDR3 reads CAWSGNEKLFF. The CDR3, as DNA: TGTGCCTGGTCCGGGAATGAAAAACTGTTTTTT.

This clone was seen a few times. This sequence joins TRBV29-1 and TRBJ2-1, with a weak D call TRBD1 (6 bases). Deletions cut 6 bases from V and 6 bases from J, with 12 bases between. This CDR3 has 12 amino acids. CDR1 is SQVTM, CDR2 ANQGSEA, per germline. The CDR3 loop is CSVSRDTNEQFF. As DNA, the CDR3 is TGCAGCGTCTCCCGGGACACCAATGAGCAGTTCTTC.

The rearrangement uses TRBV6-2 or TRBV6-3 and TRBJ2-7, with 7 bases fitting TRBD1. Germline V gene sequence: CDR1 MNHEY, CDR2 SVGEGT. V was pared by 0 bases and J by 0 bases, with 8 bases of the junction left unmatched. The CDR3 spans 17 residues. The CDR3 DNA sequence: TGTGCCAGCAGTTACTCCTACAGGGGCTCAAGCTCCTACGAGCAGTACTTC. It specifies CASSYSYRGSSSYEQYF.

CDR3 DNA sequence: TGTGCCAGTATCTCGGGGCTAGGGGATACGCAGTATTTT. Its translation is CASISGLGDTQYF. The chain has TRBV19 and TRBJ2-3, with D perhaps TRBD1 or TRBD2 (5 bases each). V dropped 7 bases and J dropped 6 bases, with 14 bases sitting between them. Germline V gene data show CDR1 as LNHDA and CDR2 as SQIVND (reference sequence). CDR3 length equals 13 residues.